These T cell receptor beta chains were read from a single sample in a study of vaccination and CD4 T cells after COVID-19. Their antigen targets remain unknown. TCRdb passed the PCR reads through MiXCR, listing each CDR3 protein once. The data show about 17,000 distinct CDR3 sequences, with less than 60% seen just once and about 18% held by the top ten. The sequences come from CD4+ T cells from blood, cultured in vitro, collected about 7 months after SARS-CoV-2 vaccination. The receptors come from a human donor who had recovered from COVID-19. The CDR3 runs from the conserved cysteine through the conserved F or W. The order of the fields is J gene, clone size, D gene, V gene, CDR3 DNA, CDR3 protein. D genes are given only for firm matches. Clone size is not always given. Where it is, it says once, few, many or a class for expanded clones.

j_gene: TRBJ2-5; abundance: .; d_gene: TRBD2; v_gene: TRBV20-1; CDR3nt: TGCAGTGCTAGAGACATAAGGACTAGCCAAGAGACCCAGTACTTC; CDR3aa: CSARDIRTSQETQYF
j_gene: TRBJ2-2; abundance: .; d_gene: .; v_gene: TRBV4-3; CDR3nt: TGCGCCAGCAGCACAGGGTCCCCATTAAACACCGGGGAGCTGTTTTTT; CDR3aa: CASSTGSPLNTGELFF
j_gene: TRBJ1-2; abundance: .; d_gene: .; v_gene: TRBV5-1; CDR3nt: TGCGCCAGCAGCTTGCCGGGGGATAGTGGCTACACCTTC; CDR3aa: CASSLPGDSGYTF
j_gene: TRBJ1-5; abundance: .; d_gene: .; v_gene: TRBV6-6; CDR3nt: TGTGCCAGCAGTGTCGGGGCGCGGGTGACCCAGCATTTT; CDR3aa: CASSVGARVTQHF
j_gene: TRBJ1-1; abundance: .; d_gene: TRBD1; v_gene: TRBV6-1; CDR3nt: TGTGCCAGCAGACCCGGAAGGGGGCCAGGCACTGAAGCTTTCTTT; CDR3aa: CASRPGRGPGTEAFF
j_gene: TRBJ1-2; abundance: .; d_gene: .; v_gene: TRBV2; CDR3nt: TGTGCCAGCAGTGAATGGTCTCTACGATCGGGGTATGGCTACACCTTC; CDR3aa: CASSEWSLRSGYGYTF
j_gene: TRBJ1-5; abundance: .; d_gene: .; v_gene: TRBV6-1; CDR3nt: TGTGCCAGCAGTGGAGTCTCCGGGACCGTAAATCAGCCCCAGCATTTT; CDR3aa: CASSGVSGTVNQPQHF
j_gene: TRBJ2-1; abundance: .; d_gene: .; v_gene: TRBV7-9; CDR3nt: TGTGCCAGTGGGGTCTCCTACAATGAGCAGTTCTTC; CDR3aa: CASGVSYNEQFF
j_gene: TRBJ2-5; abundance: few; d_gene: .; v_gene: TRBV7-2; CDR3nt: TGTGCCAGCAGCTTACGATGGAGTGGAGAGACCCAGTACTTC; CDR3aa: CASSLRWSGETQYF
j_gene: TRBJ1-5; abundance: once; d_gene: .; v_gene: TRBV5-6; CDR3nt: TGTGCCAGCAGCTTTATGCAGCTAAATAGCAATCAGCCCCAGCATTTT; CDR3aa: CASSFMQLNSNQPQHF
j_gene: TRBJ2-3; abundance: .; d_gene: .; v_gene: TRBV15; CDR3nt: TGTGCCACCAGCTTTGGAGGGGGCTTGAGATCGAGCGATACGCAGTATTTT; CDR3aa: CATSFGGGLRSSDTQYF
j_gene: TRBJ1-1; abundance: few; d_gene: .; v_gene: TRBV7-2; CDR3nt: TGTGCCAGCAGTGCCGCCACGCGACTTAACACTGAAGCTTTCTTT; CDR3aa: CASSAATRLNTEAFF
j_gene: TRBJ2-2; abundance: few; d_gene: TRBD1; v_gene: TRBV6-1; CDR3nt: TGTGCCAGCAGCCCACCGGGACAGGGCAGTACCGGGGAGCTGTTTTTT; CDR3aa: CASSPPGQGSTGELFF
j_gene: TRBJ2-3; abundance: .; d_gene: .; v_gene: TRBV7-3; CDR3nt: TGTGCCAGCAGCTTAACGTTAGTGGGAAATACGCAGTATTTT; CDR3aa: CASSLTLVGNTQYF
j_gene: TRBJ1-2; abundance: .; d_gene: .; v_gene: TRBV11-2; CDR3nt: TGTGCCAGCAGCTTCACAGCCTTCTATGGCTACACCTTC; CDR3aa: CASSFTAFYGYTF
j_gene: TRBJ2-5; abundance: few; d_gene: .; v_gene: TRBV6-5; CDR3nt: TGTGCCAGCAGTTACGGGTACGGAGATCTACAAGAGACCCAGTACTTC; CDR3aa: CASSYGYGDLQETQYF
j_gene: TRBJ2-3; abundance: few; d_gene: .; v_gene: TRBV20-1; CDR3nt: TGCAGTGCTCGACGTGCCGGAGAGGACCCAGATACGCAGTATTTT; CDR3aa: CSARRAGEDPDTQYF
j_gene: TRBJ1-5; abundance: few; d_gene: .; v_gene: TRBV6-1; CDR3nt: TGTGCCAGCAGTCACGGGACACCTAGCAATCAGCCCCAGCATTTT; CDR3aa: CASSHGTPSNQPQHF
j_gene: TRBJ1-5; abundance: few; d_gene: TRBD1; v_gene: TRBV7-2; CDR3nt: TGTGCCAGCAGCTTAGCGACAGGGGGCCAGCCCCAGCATTTT; CDR3aa: CASSLATGGQPQHF
j_gene: TRBJ1-2; abundance: once; d_gene: .; v_gene: TRBV11-2; CDR3nt: TGTGCCAGCAGCCCAGTACCCCGTGGTGGCTACACCTTC; CDR3aa: CASSPVPRGGYTF
j_gene: TRBJ2-4; abundance: .; d_gene: .; v_gene: TRBV7-2; CDR3nt: TGTGCCAGCAGTACCGGGGCCAAAAACATTCAGTACTTC; CDR3aa: CASSTGAKNIQYF
j_gene: TRBJ2-3; abundance: .; d_gene: TRBD1; v_gene: TRBV15; CDR3nt: TGTGCCACCAGCAGACCGAGACAGGGCATCCCAGATACGCAGTATTTT; CDR3aa: CATSRPRQGIPDTQYF
j_gene: TRBJ2-2; abundance: .; d_gene: TRBD2; v_gene: TRBV19; CDR3nt: TGTGCCAGTAGTCTCATCTCTGGGGCTAGCGGGGGAACCGGGGAGCTGTTTTTT; CDR3aa: CASSLISGASGGTGELFF
j_gene: TRBJ2-2; abundance: .; d_gene: .; v_gene: TRBV5-4; CDR3nt: TGTGCCAGCAGCTCCAGACAGACCAACACCGGGGAGCTGTTTTTT; CDR3aa: CASSSRQTNTGELFF
j_gene: TRBJ2-1; abundance: .; d_gene: .; v_gene: TRBV6-1; CDR3nt: TGTGCCAGCAGGTGGACGGAGAGCTCCTACAATGAGCAGTTCTTC; CDR3aa: CASRWTESSYNEQFF
j_gene: TRBJ2-7; abundance: once; d_gene: .; v_gene: TRBV19; CDR3nt: TGTGCCAGTAGGCGTAGGGCGGGTGCATACGAGCAGTACTTC; CDR3aa: CASRRRAGAYEQYF
j_gene: TRBJ2-7; abundance: .; d_gene: TRBD2; v_gene: TRBV20-1; CDR3nt: TGCAGTGCTAGTGGTTTAGCGGCTAGCGGGAGTCGGGAGCAGTACTTC; CDR3aa: CSASGLAASGSREQYF
j_gene: TRBJ1-2; abundance: once; d_gene: .; v_gene: TRBV7-3; CDR3nt: TGTGCCAGCAGCGACGGACAGAACTATGGCTACACCTTC; CDR3aa: CASSDGQNYGYTF
j_gene: TRBJ2-7; abundance: .; d_gene: TRBD2; v_gene: TRBV7-8; CDR3nt: TGTGCCAGCAGCAATCTAGCGGGTCTTACCTACGAGCAGTACTTC; CDR3aa: CASSNLAGLTYEQYF
j_gene: TRBJ2-7; abundance: .; d_gene: TRBD1; v_gene: TRBV20-1; CDR3nt: TGCAGTGCCCCGGGACAGGGGGCATTATACGAGCAGTACTTC; CDR3aa: CSAPGQGALYEQYF
j_gene: TRBJ1-1; abundance: .; d_gene: .; v_gene: TRBV7-9; CDR3nt: TGTGCCAGCAGCTTAGGCGGAGGGGGGAACACTGAAGCTTTCTTT; CDR3aa: CASSLGGGGNTEAFF
j_gene: TRBJ2-7; abundance: few; d_gene: .; v_gene: TRBV19; CDR3nt: TGTGCCAGTAGTCCCTCTTGGGATGGCGAGCAGTACTTC; CDR3aa: CASSPSWDGEQYF
j_gene: TRBJ2-1; abundance: .; d_gene: TRBD2; v_gene: TRBV15; CDR3nt: TGTGCCACCAGCAGAGGTGGGACTAGCGGGAGGAGGGATGAGCAGTTCTTC; CDR3aa: CATSRGGTSGRRDEQFF
j_gene: TRBJ1-2; abundance: .; d_gene: .; v_gene: TRBV6-1; CDR3nt: TGTGCCAGCAGGGAAAGTTCTAACTATGGCTACACCTTC; CDR3aa: CASRESSNYGYTF
j_gene: TRBJ1-2; abundance: .; d_gene: .; v_gene: TRBV20-1; CDR3nt: TGCAGTGCTAGAGATCCTGACGGACGATTAATCTATGGCTACACCTTC; CDR3aa: CSARDPDGRLIYGYTF
j_gene: TRBJ1-5; abundance: few; d_gene: .; v_gene: TRBV6-1; CDR3nt: TGTGCCAGCAGAGATTGGATGGATCAGCCCCAGCATTTT; CDR3aa: CASRDWMDQPQHF
j_gene: TRBJ2-2; abundance: once; d_gene: .; v_gene: TRBV7-2; CDR3nt: TGTGCCAGCAGCTTATCTAGAGTCGGGGAGCTGTTTTTT; CDR3aa: CASSLSRVGELFF
j_gene: TRBJ2-7; abundance: .; d_gene: .; v_gene: TRBV5-1; CDR3nt: TGCGCCAGCAGCGGCACCAACTACGAGCAGTACTTC; CDR3aa: CASSGTNYEQYF
j_gene: TRBJ2-3; abundance: few; d_gene: .; v_gene: TRBV7-6; CDR3nt: TGTGCCAGCAGCTTAAGGGCACTAGTGGGGCCCCTCACAGATACGCAGTATTTT; CDR3aa: CASSLRALVGPLTDTQYF
j_gene: TRBJ2-2; abundance: .; d_gene: TRBD1; v_gene: TRBV6-1; CDR3nt: TGTGCCAGCAGTGAAACCGGGACAGGGGGCGGGGAGCTGTTTTTT; CDR3aa: CASSETGTGGGELFF
j_gene: TRBJ1-1; abundance: .; d_gene: .; v_gene: TRBV7-2; CDR3nt: TGTGCCAGCAGCTTAGCCGGGGGGAACACTGAAGCTTTCTTT; CDR3aa: CASSLAGGNTEAFF
j_gene: TRBJ2-5; abundance: .; d_gene: .; v_gene: TRBV18; CDR3nt: TGTGCCAGCTCACGCAGGTTTCAGGGGCCGTTCGGAGAGACCCAGTACTTC; CDR3aa: CASSRRFQGPFGETQYF
j_gene: TRBJ2-1; abundance: .; d_gene: TRBD2; v_gene: TRBV7-2; CDR3nt: TGTGCCAGCAGCTTAGGAGCGGGGAACTACAATGAGCAGTTCTTC; CDR3aa: CASSLGAGNYNEQFF